This T cell receptor (beta chain) was sequenced for a study of blood T cell repertoires in COVID-19. Sequencing used immunoSEQ multiplex PCR; TCRdb keeps in-frame clones, though not all of them. In the table there are about 350,000 clones, about 90% of which are singletons. Germline assignment: CDR1 SEHNR and CDR2 FQNEAQ (reference sequence). V was shortened by 5 bases and J by 5 bases, with 12 bases between the two germline ends. CDR3 size: 13 residues. The receptor was derived from a woman in her 70s with COVID-19, enrolled during active disease. Sequenced material: peripheral blood. V is TRBV7-9 and J is TRBJ1-2, with TRBD1 as a possible D gene (5 bases). The DNA of the CDR3 is TGTGCCAGCAGCCTCGACAGAGAGTATGGCTACACCTTC. Amino acid sequence: CASSLDREYGYTF. The full variable domain, in which reference TRBV7-9 and TRBJ1-2 provide the parts outside the CDR3, is DTGVSQNPRHKITKRGQNVTFRCDPISEHNRLYWYRQTLGQGPEFLTYFQNEAQLEKSRLLSDRFSAERPKGSFSTLEIQRTEQGDSAMYLCASSLDREYGYTFGSGTRLTVV.